Listed below are T cell receptor beta chains from one sample, sequenced in a study of T cells in Graves' hyperthyroidism and ophthalmopathy. TCRdb recomputed calls from the multiplex PCR reads with MiXCR, one row per CDR3 protein. The sample yields roughly 750,000 distinct CDR3 sequences, around 15% seen once. The specimen was blood. Receptors originate from a man between 18 and 35 years old with Graves' hyperthyroidism. Both conserved end residues are part of each CDR3.

TRBV13	TRBJ1-4	CASSLSNRLVDEKLFF
TRBV27	TRBJ1-1	CASSLNTQNTEAFF
TRBV6-1	TRBJ1-1	CASMTGNFGEAFF
TRBV27	TRBJ2-1	CASSLVSGGAGRNEQFF
TRBV9	TRBJ2-2	CASSQILANTGELFF
TRBV4-1	TRBJ2-1	CASSQPTGGSEQFF
TRBV2	-	CASQTGAGHDYNEQYF
TRBV30	TRBJ2-3	CAWESRGNTQYF
TRBV6-6	TRBJ1-5	CASSYSAGLNQPQHF
TRBV20-1	TRBJ2-3	CSALPGGLAADTQYF
TRBV4-1	TRBJ2-2	CASSQDAAGGPGELFF